These 10 T cell receptor beta chains came from one sample sequenced in a study of identical twins. TCRdb re-derived calls from the 5' RACE reads in MiXCR, one entry per CDR3 protein. The sample lists some 1,700,000 distinct CDR3 sequences; less than 40% were seen once. The sequenced sample was cord blood. The origin of the receptors is a newborn girl in good health.

The chain has TRBV2 and TRBJ2-4, with TRBD1 identical over 9 bases. The J call may be wrong; the DNA end is better matched by TRBJ2-7. Germline V gene data show CDR1 as SNHLY and CDR2 as FYNNEI. The CDR3 spans 13 residues. Here the CDR3 reads CASQDRGRDEQYF. The CDR3 bases are TGTGCCAGCCAGGACAGGGGAAGAGACGAGCAGTACTTC.

Ten or more counts support this clonotype. The chain uses TRBV18 and TRBJ2-3; D gene ambiguous. V shed 0 bases and J shed 4 bases, with 5 bases lying between them. Looked up from germline, CDR1 is KGHSH and CDR2 is LQKENI. This CDR3 region has 13 residues. The CDR3 DNA is TGTGCCAGCTCACCACCAGGCCCAGATACGCAGTATTTT. This codes for CASSPPGPDTQYF.

The V gene is TRBV9, the J gene TRBJ2-7; D tentatively fits TRBD1 or TRBD2 (5 bases each). The CDR3 runs to 17 residues. Trimming shortened V by 3 bases and J by 0 bases, and 19 bases separated the two germline ends. Germline-derived CDR1 and CDR2 are SGDLS and YYNGEE. The DNA for the CDR3 is TGTGCCAGCAGCGCCGAGGGGACGGCGTTGAGCTCCTACGAGCAGTACTTC. It translates to CASSAEGTALSSYEQYF. The full variable domain, rest sourced from reference TRBV9 and TRBJ2-7, is DSGVTQTPKHLITATGQRVTLRCSPRSGDLSVYWYQQSLDQGLQFLIQYYNGEERAKGNILERFSAQQFPDLHSELNLSSLELGDSALYFCASSAEGTALSSYEQYFGPGTRLTVT.

The V and J genes are TRBV28 and TRBJ2-7; the match to TRBD1 covers 7 bases. The CDR3 loop spans 16 amino acids. Germline CDR1 is MDHEN and CDR2 is SYDVKM. Trimming removed 5 bases from V and 3 bases from J; junction bases left unmatched: 13. The CDR3 DNA follows: TGTGCCAGCAGTCCGAAGACAGGGTTAACGGGCTACGAGCAGTACTTC. This encodes CASSPKTGLTGYEQYF.

This clonotype was recorded many times. V is TRBV24-1 and J is TRBJ2-1; 7 nucleotides match TRBD1. V lost 3 bases to trimming and J lost 1 base; unmatched junction nucleotides: 8. Germline V CDR1 and CDR2: KGHDR, SFDVKD. The CDR3 covers 17 residues. As DNA, the CDR3 is TGTGCCACCAGTGATCCATCCGTGACAGGGTCCTACAATGAGCAGTTCTTC. This codes for CATSDPSVTGSYNEQFF.

This clonotype was found a few times. V and J are TRBV28 and TRBJ2-3, with D perhaps matching TRBD2 (6 bases). CDR1 is MDHEN, CDR2 SYDVKM, per germline. This CDR3 contains 13 residues. The V end was cut by 8 bases, the J end by 3 bases, with 12 bases between. The CDR3 DNA reads TGTGCCAGCGAACCAGGGAGGACAGATACGCAGTATTTT. Protein sequence: CASEPGRTDTQYF.

The V call is TRBV7-2, the J call TRBJ1-2; 7 bases agree with TRBD1. The germline V gene has CDR1 SGHTA and CDR2 FQGNSA. This CDR3 has 14 amino acids. The junction had 6 bases not matched to a gene; V was cut back by 0 bases and J by 8 bases. CDR3 in amino acids: CASSLAGGGGGYTF. CDR3 bases: TGTGCCAGCAGCTTAGCAGGGGGCGGGGGCGGCTACACCTTC.

The chain is built from TRBV7-7 and TRBJ1-4; D remains ambiguous. Germline V CDR1 and CDR2: SSHAT, FNYEAQ (reference sequence). Trimming removed 3 bases at V and 0 bases at J, with 11 bases between. The CDR3 loop spans 16 amino acids. The CDR3, as DNA: TGTGCCAGCAGCTTTTACCTAGCCGCAACTAATGAAAAACTGTTTTTT. Translating gives CASSFYLAATNEKLFF.

This chain connects TRBV20-1 to TRBJ1-1; no firm D call. V was cut by 6 bases and J by 7 bases, with 9 bases left in between. This CDR3 comprises 10 residues. Germline assignment: CDR1 DFQATT and CDR2 SNEGSKA (reference sequence). Written as DNA, the CDR3 is TGCAGTGCGGAAAAAAATGAAGCTTTCTTT. It codes for CSAEKNEAFF.

A remark on this clonotype: A clone one base away is much larger, so this may be a read error. The chain links TRBV27 to TRBJ1-1; a possible D gene is TRBD1 (6 bases). V gave up 5 bases and J gave up 4 bases, with 11 bases separating them. Germline V lookup: CDR1 MNHEY, CDR2 SMNVEV (reference sequence). This CDR3 region has 13 residues. CDR3 region: CASSPRQVTEAFF. DNA for the CDR3: TGTGCCAGCAGTCCCCGACAGGTCACTGAAGCTTTCTTT.